Described below is a single T cell receptor beta chain sequence and its context. Unmatched junction bases numbered 5, after V lost 2 bases and J lost 8 bases. Germline V gene lookup returns CDR1 SGHTA and CDR2 FQGNSA. This CDR3 spans 15 amino acids. In the original processing: How many nucleated cells were present was estimated from reference gene primer amplification. Measured with immunoSEQ multiplex PCR; TCRdb has only the in-frame clones, and not every one. That table gives V, J and clone size, and the DNA gave D and trimming. The data contain 9,000 to 9,500 clones, around 86% of them singletons. These data come from a study of blood T cell repertoires in COVID-19. Background on the study: Sample material is recorded as cDNA or gDNA derived from T cells, B-cell-depleted T cells, or PBMCs.

Sample: peripheral blood. The receptor was isolated from a human donor in a cohort sampled during active COVID-19. The V and J genes are TRBV7-2 and TRBJ2-1; 11 nucleotides agree with TRBD2. The CDR3: CASSLLAGGLDEQFF. The CDR3 nucleotides are TGTGCCAGCAGCTTACTAGCGGGGGGCCTCGATGAGCAGTTCTTC.